Listed below are T cell receptor beta chains from one sample, sequenced in a study of cytomegalovirus exposure and HLA in healthy donors. Profiled with immunoSEQ multiplex PCR; TCRdb holds only in-frame clones, not every one. The table has some 130,000 clones, around 93% seen once. The source material was PBMCs. These receptors were obtained from a man younger than 30 in good health and CMV-seropositive. The CDR3 runs from the conserved cysteine through the conserved F or W. The order of the fields is V gene, CDR3 protein.

>TRBV7-9
CASSLADGGRPFF
>TRBV27
CASSLYYYNEQFF
>TRBV6-1
CASSEARGRALHF
>TRBV6-5
CASSGRGVHEQYF
>TRBV28
CASSLLVPWQVDGYTF
>TRBV6-4
CASSEKGQTSGANVLTF
>TRBV30
CAWRTGMAAGGYTF
>TRBV7-9
CASSLGGYQETQYF
>TRBV21-1
CASSKRDRSTGELFF
>TRBV28
CASSRQGLYYGYTF
>TRBV28
CASRRSGFSSYNEQFF
>TRBV2
CASSVGSGGGEETQYF